Given below is one T cell receptor (beta chain) in context. These data belong to a study of blood T cell repertoires in COVID-19. Deletions cut 10 bases from V and 1 base from J, with 25 bases between. Per the germline V gene, CDR1 is MDHEN and CDR2 is SYDVKM. This CDR3 has 17 residues. Some clones are missing from TCRdb's copy, which holds only in-frame ones; the method was immunoSEQ multiplex PCR. The sample lists 100,000 or so clones, 65% to 90% occurring once. The TCR originated in a woman aged 45-59 years who had recovered from COVID-19. The material sequenced was PBMCs or T cells enriched from blood (not recorded which). The rearrangement joins TRBV28 to TRBJ2-5; perhaps TRBD1 as D (6 bases). The CDR3 DNA reads as TGTGCCACCCAAGGGACCCAGGGGTTGGTGTCCCAAGAGACCCAGTACTTC. Its translation: CATQGTQGLVSQETQYF. Full variable domain (outside the CDR3, taken from reference TRBV28 and TRBJ2-5): DVKVTQSSRYLVKRTGEKVFLECVQDMDHENMFWYRQDPGLGLRLIYFSYDVKMKEKGDIPEGYSVSREKKERFSLILESASTNQTSMYLCATQGTQGLVSQETQYFGPGTRLLVL.